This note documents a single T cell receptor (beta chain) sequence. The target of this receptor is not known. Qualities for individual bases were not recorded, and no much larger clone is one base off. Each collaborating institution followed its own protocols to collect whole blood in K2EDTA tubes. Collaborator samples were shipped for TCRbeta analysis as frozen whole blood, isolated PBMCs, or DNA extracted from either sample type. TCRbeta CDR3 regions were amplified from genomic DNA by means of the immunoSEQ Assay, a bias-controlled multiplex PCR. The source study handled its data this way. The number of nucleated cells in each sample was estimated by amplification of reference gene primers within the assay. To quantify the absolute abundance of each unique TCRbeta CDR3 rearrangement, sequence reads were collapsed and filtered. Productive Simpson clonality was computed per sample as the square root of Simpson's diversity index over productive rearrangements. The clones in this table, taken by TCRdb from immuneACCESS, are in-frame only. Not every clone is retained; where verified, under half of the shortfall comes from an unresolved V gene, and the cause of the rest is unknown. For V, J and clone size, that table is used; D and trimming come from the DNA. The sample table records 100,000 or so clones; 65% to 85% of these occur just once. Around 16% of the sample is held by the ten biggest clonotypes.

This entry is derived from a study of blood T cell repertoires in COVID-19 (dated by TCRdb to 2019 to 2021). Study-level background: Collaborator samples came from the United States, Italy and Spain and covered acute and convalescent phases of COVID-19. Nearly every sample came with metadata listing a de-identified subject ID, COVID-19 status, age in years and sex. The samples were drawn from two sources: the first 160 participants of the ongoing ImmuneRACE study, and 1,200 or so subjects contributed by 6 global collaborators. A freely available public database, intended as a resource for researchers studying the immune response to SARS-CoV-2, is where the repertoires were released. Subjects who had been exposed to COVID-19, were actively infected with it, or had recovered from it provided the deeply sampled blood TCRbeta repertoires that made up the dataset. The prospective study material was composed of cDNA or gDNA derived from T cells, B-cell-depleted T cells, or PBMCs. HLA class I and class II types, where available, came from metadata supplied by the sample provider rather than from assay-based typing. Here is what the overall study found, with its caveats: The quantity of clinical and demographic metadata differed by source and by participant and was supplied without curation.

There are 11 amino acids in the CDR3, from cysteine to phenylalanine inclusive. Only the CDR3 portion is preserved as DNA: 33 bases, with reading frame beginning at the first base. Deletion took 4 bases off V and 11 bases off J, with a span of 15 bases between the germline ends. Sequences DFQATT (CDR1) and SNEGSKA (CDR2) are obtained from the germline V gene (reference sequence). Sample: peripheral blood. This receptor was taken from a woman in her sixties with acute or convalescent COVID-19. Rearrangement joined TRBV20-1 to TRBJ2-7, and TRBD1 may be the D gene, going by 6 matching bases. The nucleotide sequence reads TGCAGTGCTAATAGTGTATACAGGGAGTACTTC. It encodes CSANSVYREYF.